Below are 26 T cell receptor beta chains sequenced from a single sample in a study of blood T cell repertoires in COVID-19. The assay was immunoSEQ multiplex PCR, and TCRdb's table has in-frame clones only and misses some. The table records 150,000 or so clones, around nine tenths of them present only once. Sequencing input: peripheral blood. Receptor source: a woman in her 70s with COVID-19, enrolled during active disease.

This chain links TRBV2 with TRBJ1-6, with 9 bases fitting TRBD1. The CDR3 loop spans 14 amino acids. V was pared by 2 bases and J by 8 bases, with 1 base of the junction left unmatched. Germline loops: CDR1 SNHLY, CDR2 FYNNEI. CDR3 region: CASSENRGHSPLHF. In DNA, the CDR3 is TGTGCCAGCAGTGAAAACAGGGGGCATTCACCCCTCCACTTT. Filled out from reference TRBV2 and TRBJ1-6, the complete variable domain reads EPEVTQTPSHQVTQMGQEVILRCVPISNHLYFYWYRQILGQKVEFLVSFYNNEISEKSEIFDDQFSVERPDGSNFTLKIRSTKLEDSAMYFCASSENRGHSPLHFGNGTRLTVT.

This chain uses TRBV6-2 or TRBV6-3 with TRBJ2-2, with D perhaps matching TRBD2 (5 bases). Germline CDR1 reads MNHEY; CDR2 reads SVGEGT. Trimming left V 6 bases short and J 7 bases short, with 9 bases between. The CDR3 runs to 12 residues. CDR3 protein: CASSHGVGELFF. The CDR3 DNA sequence: TGTGCCAGCAGCCACGGGGTCGGGGAGCTGTTTTTT.

The chain carries TRBV5-1 and TRBJ2-2, with D hard to call. Germline lookup yields CDR1 SGHRS and CDR2 YFSETQ. This CDR3 has 15 amino acids. Trimming took off 1 base at V and 1 base at J, with 8 bases between the two ends. CDR3 DNA sequence: TGCGCCAGCAGCTTGCCAGGCCTGAACACCGGGGAGCTGTTTTTT. It specifies CASSLPGLNTGELFF.

The V call is TRBV28, the J call TRBJ1-1, with 8 bases that match TRBD1. In germline, CDR1 is MDHEN, CDR2 SYDVKM. This CDR3 has 13 amino acids. The ends lost 7 bases at V and 4 bases at J; junction bases unmatched: 5. The chain's CDR3 is CASTKQGGTEAFF. The CDR3 DNA sequence: TGTGCCAGCACCAAACAGGGGGGCACTGAAGCTTTCTTT.

This chain joins TRBV9 and TRBJ2-7; 14 bases line up with TRBD2. The V segment lost 2 bases and the J segment 0 bases; nucleotides outside the gene matches: 1. Germline V gene sequence: CDR1 SGDLS, CDR2 YYNGEE. CDR3 length equals 16 residues. In DNA form, the CDR3 reads TGTGCCAGCAGCGTCGGACTAGCGGGGGGCTCCTACGAGCAGTACTTC. Translating gives CASSVGLAGGSYEQYF.

The V gene is TRBV29-1, the J gene TRBJ1-1; D might be TRBD1 (5 bases). V lost 2 bases to trimming and J lost 4 bases, with 14 bases between them. The CDR3 is made up of 14 amino acids. CDR1 and CDR2 (germline): SQVTM, ANQGSEA. The CDR3 nucleotides are TGCAGCGTTGAAAGCGGGGGTGGGGGCACTGAAGCTTTCTTT. Protein sequence: CSVESGGGGTEAFF.

The gene calls are TRBV6-1 and TRBJ2-7, with D uncertain. CDR1 and CDR2 from the germline V gene are MNHNS and SASEGT. The CDR3 loop spans 14 amino acids. Trimming removed 0 bases at V and 3 bases at J, with 9 bases between. CDR3 bases: TGTGCCAGCAGTGAAGCGCGGCTATACTACGAGCAGTACTTC. Amino acid sequence: CASSEARLYYEQYF.

This clone was observed once. The V gene is TRBV28, the J gene TRBJ1-4; the D is unclear. This CDR3 has 12 amino acids. Trimming shortened V by 4 bases and J by 3 bases, and 3 bases separated the two germline ends. Germline values: CDR1 MDHEN, CDR2 SYDVKM. Written as DNA, the CDR3 is TGTGCCAGCAGTTCATCTAATGAAAAACTGTTTTTT. The encoded protein is CASSSSNEKLFF. The variable domain in full, with the rest retrieved from reference TRBV28 and TRBJ1-4, is DVKVTQSSRYLVKRTGEKVFLECVQDMDHENMFWYRQDPGLGLRLIYFSYDVKMKEKGDIPEGYSVSREKKERFSLILESASTNQTSMYLCASSSSNEKLFFGSGTQLSVL.

The count of this clone is one. The rearrangement uses TRBV3-1 (or the pseudogene TRBV3-2) and TRBJ1-2; D might be TRBD1 (5 bases). The CDR3 contains 14 residues. Germline CDR1 is LGHDT and CDR2 is YNNKEL (reference sequence). The ends were cut back, 2 bases at V and 4 bases at J, with 11 bases in the middle. CDR3 bases: TGTGCCAGCAGCCAACCCTCCCAGGGCTATGGCTACACCTTC. Its protein product is CASSQPSQGYGYTF.

CDR3 DNA sequence: TGTGCCAGCAGTCTAGAAGGACCCGGGACAAGACACTACGAGCAGTACTTC. Translation gives CASSLEGPGTRHYEQYF. The chain joins TRBV28 to TRBJ2-7; D possibly corresponds to TRBD1 (6 bases). CDR3 length: 17 residues. V was cut by 5 bases and J by 3 bases, with 23 bases left in between. Germline CDR1 reads MDHEN; CDR2 reads SYDVKM. Full variable domain (remainder filled in from reference TRBV28 and TRBJ2-7): DVKVTQSSRYLVKRTGEKVFLECVQDMDHENMFWYRQDPGLGLRLIYFSYDVKMKEKGDIPEGYSVSREKKERFSLILESASTNQTSMYLCASSLEGPGTRHYEQYFGPGTRLTVT.

J is TRBJ2-1 and V is TRBV7-8; D may be TRBD1 (6 bases). CDR1 and CDR2 from the germline V gene are SGHVS and FQNEAQ. Trimming pared 3 bases from V and 4 bases from J, leaving 13 bases between. The CDR3 consists of 15 residues. CDR3 coding DNA: TGTGCCAGCAGCTTGGGGGCATCTGGGTACAATGAGCAGTTCTTC. This gives the protein CASSLGASGYNEQFF.

The chain combines TRBV5-1 with TRBJ1-6; D ambiguous. The CDR3 length is 15 residues. From germline, CDR1 is SGHRS and CDR2 YFSETQ. Trimming stripped 2 bases from V and 1 base from J, with 7 bases between. The CDR3 DNA reads as TGCGCCAGCAGCTTTAGGGAGTCCTATAATTCACCCCTCCACTTT. It codes for CASSFRESYNSPLHF.

The chain employs TRBV5-1 and TRBJ1-1; 9 positions agree with TRBD1. The CDR3 has 14 residues. Germline trimming cut 4 bases from V and 5 bases from J; bases unmatched to any gene: 6. Germline V gives CDR1 SGHRS, CDR2 YFSETQ. The CDR3 here is CASSKGQGKTEAFF. The CDR3 DNA reads as TGCGCCAGCAGCAAGGGACAGGGAAAGACTGAAGCTTTCTTT.

V gene TRBV3-1 (or the pseudogene TRBV3-2) combines with J gene TRBJ2-3; D might be TRBD2 (6 bases). V lost 0 bases to trimming and J lost 9 bases, with 10 bases between them. Germline CDR1 LGHDT, CDR2 YNNKEL (reference sequence). The CDR3 has 13 amino acids. CDR3 in DNA: TGTGCCAGCAGCCAAGATAAGGCGGGGACGCAGTATTTT. Translation gives CASSQDKAGTQYF.

The J gene is TRBJ1-1, the V gene TRBV5-6; D unclear. Trimming removed 0 bases from V and 10 bases from J, with 10 bases in between. There are 12 residues in the CDR3. Germline CDR1 reads SGHDT; CDR2 reads YYEEEE. CDR3 region: CASSLGAVGAFF. In DNA, the CDR3 is TGTGCCAGCAGCTTGGGGGCAGTCGGAGCTTTCTTT.

The rearrangement uses TRBV28 and TRBJ1-5; D is unresolved. The CDR3 length is 14 residues. Looked up from germline, CDR1 is MDHEN and CDR2 is SYDVKM. V was trimmed by 6 bases and J by 4 bases, leaving 13 bases between them. CDR3 bases: TGTGCCAGCAGACACTACGGGAGGAATCAGCCCCAGCATTTT. This sequence encodes CASRHYGRNQPQHF.

This sequence joins TRBV2 and TRBJ1-5, with 8 bases lining up with TRBD1. With 4 bases clipped from V and 6 bases from J, the junction kept 5 bases outside the gene matches. The length of the CDR3 is 14 residues. Germline CDR1 and CDR2: SNHLY and FYNNEI. CDR3 region: CASSGQGIGQPQHF. The CDR3 region has the DNA TGTGCCAGCAGTGGACAGGGGATTGGTCAGCCCCAGCATTTT.

The chain has TRBV3-1 (or the pseudogene TRBV3-2) and TRBJ2-3; 7 nucleotides match TRBD2. V lost 3 bases, J lost 10 bases, and 7 bases stayed unmatched. CDR1 LGHDT and CDR2 YNNKEL come from the germline V gene (reference sequence). The length of the CDR3 is 13 residues. This CDR3 is CASSQSGEGPQYF. The CDR3 nucleotides read TGTGCCAGCAGCCAGAGCGGGGAAGGCCCGCAGTATTTT.

This chain joins TRBV3-1 (or the pseudogene TRBV3-2) and TRBJ2-6; no firm D call. Germline CDR1 LGHDT, CDR2 YNNKEL (reference sequence). The CDR3 is 16 residues long. V dropped 4 bases and J dropped 0 bases, with 10 bases sitting between them. CDR3 sequence reads: CASSRTPTSGANVLTF. The CDR3 nucleotides are TGTGCCAGCAGCCGAACACCCACCTCTGGGGCCAACGTCCTGACTTTC.

This clone came up once. The chain recombines TRBV5-1 with TRBJ2-2, with 7 bases aligning to TRBD1. V was pared by 4 bases and J by 3 bases, with 6 bases of the junction left unmatched. The germline V gene has CDR1 SGHRS and CDR2 YFSETQ. This CDR3 comprises 15 residues. CDR3 DNA sequence: TGCGCCAGCAGCGTCACAGGGGCTGACACCGGGGAGCTGTTTTTT. Amino acids: CASSVTGADTGELFF.

The chain joins TRBV10-3 to TRBJ1-5; 8 nucleotides match TRBD1. CDR1 and CDR2 (germline): ENHRY, SYGVKD. The CDR3 length is 14 residues. V shed 8 bases, J shed 5 bases, and the junction held 8 bases outside the gene matches. The CDR3 region is CAISVTGEDQPQHF. CDR3 coding DNA: TGTGCCATCTCGGTGACAGGGGAGGATCAGCCCCAGCATTTT.

The chain carries TRBV21-1 and TRBJ2-2; no check of the table's D call, TRBD1, against the DNA was made. TRBV21-1 is a pseudogene segment. The CDR3 contains 18 residues. In DNA, the CDR3 is TGTGCCAGCAGCAAAGCGAGGGACAGGGATGGTGTCACCGGGGAGCTGTTTTTT. This encodes CASSKARDRDGVTGELFF.

The chain has TRBV5-1 and TRBJ2-3, with TRBD2 as a possible D gene (6 bases). V was trimmed by 4 bases and J by 5 bases, leaving 14 bases between them. The germline V gene encodes CDR1 SGHRS and CDR2 YFSETQ. The CDR3 is 14 amino acids. As DNA, the CDR3 is TGCGCCAGCAGCCTCCCGGGACTGAAAGATACGCAGTATTTT. Translated, it gives CASSLPGLKDTQYF. The whole variable domain, remainder taken from reference TRBV5-1 and TRBJ2-3, is KAGVTQTPRYLIKTRGQQVTLSCSPISGHRSVSWYQQTPGQGLQFLFEYFSETQRNKGNFPGRFSGRQFSNSRSEMNVSTLELGDSALYLCASSLPGLKDTQYFGPGTRLTVL.

This rearrangement joins TRBV29-1 to TRBJ1-2, with D possibly being TRBD1 (6 bases). The CDR3 contains 11 residues. The V end lost 7 bases, the J end lost 7 bases, and 13 bases lay between the germline ends. Germline V lookup: CDR1 SQVTM, CDR2 ANQGSEA. CDR3 protein: CSAGGQGGYTF. The CDR3 nucleotides read TGCAGCGCGGGGGGGCAGGGTGGCTACACCTTC.

The count of this clone is one. The V call is TRBV19, the J call TRBJ1-1; 9 positions match TRBD1. The germline V gene encodes CDR1 LNHDA and CDR2 SQIVND (reference sequence). J lost 4 bases, V lost 7 bases, and 10 bases had no gene match. The CDR3 is 15 amino acids. The CDR3 sequence: CASNPTGGFGTEAFF. CDR3 sequence (DNA): TGTGCCAGTAACCCGACAGGGGGATTCGGCACTGAAGCTTTCTTT.

V and J are TRBV7-9 and TRBJ1-1; maybe TRBD1 (6 bases). V was shortened by 5 bases and J by 8 bases, with 12 bases between the two germline ends. The CDR3 consists of 12 residues. In germline, CDR1 is SEHNR, CDR2 FQNEAQ (reference sequence). CDR3 bases: TGTGCCAGCAGCACACCCACAGGGGAAGCTTTCTTT. Translated, it gives CASSTPTGEAFF. Supplemented by reference TRBV7-9 and TRBJ1-1, the full variable domain reads DTGVSQNPRHKITKRGQNVTFRCDPISEHNRLYWYRQTLGQGPEFLTYFQNEAQLEKSRLLSDRFSAERPKGSFSTLEIQRTEQGDSAMYLCASSTPTGEAFFGQGTRLTVV.